This TCR beta chain emerged from a study of blood T cell repertoires in COVID-19. The V gene's germline CDR1 is SNHLY and CDR2 FYNNEI. CDR3 length equals 18 residues. The V gene lost 6 bases and the J gene lost 6 bases, with 27 bases spanning the gap. Clones were read by immunoSEQ multiplex PCR, and TCRdb kept only the in-frame ones, dropping some. The sample consists of 300,000 to 400,000 clones, around 87% of them appearing once. This chain uses TRBV2 with TRBJ2-1; D might be TRBD2 (7 bases). The sequence was collected from a human donor in a cohort sampled during active COVID-19. Input material: peripheral blood. The CDR3 nucleotides are TGTGCCAGCAGCGACGATCCATATAGGGGGGAGGGCCTCAATGAGCAGTTCTTC. The encoded protein is CASSDDPYRGEGLNEQFF.